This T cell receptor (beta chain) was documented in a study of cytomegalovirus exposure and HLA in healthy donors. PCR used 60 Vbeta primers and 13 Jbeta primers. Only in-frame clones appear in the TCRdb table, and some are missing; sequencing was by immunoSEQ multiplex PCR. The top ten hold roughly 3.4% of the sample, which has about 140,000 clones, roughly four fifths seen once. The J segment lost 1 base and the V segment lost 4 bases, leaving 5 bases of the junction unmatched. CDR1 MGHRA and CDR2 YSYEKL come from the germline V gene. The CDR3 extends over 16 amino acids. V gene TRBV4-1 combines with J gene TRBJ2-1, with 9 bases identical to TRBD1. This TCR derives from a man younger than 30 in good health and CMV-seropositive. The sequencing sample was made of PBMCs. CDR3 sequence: CASSPRTGASYNEQFF. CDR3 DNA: TGCGCCAGCAGCCCGCGGACAGGGGCGTCCTACAATGAGCAGTTCTTC.